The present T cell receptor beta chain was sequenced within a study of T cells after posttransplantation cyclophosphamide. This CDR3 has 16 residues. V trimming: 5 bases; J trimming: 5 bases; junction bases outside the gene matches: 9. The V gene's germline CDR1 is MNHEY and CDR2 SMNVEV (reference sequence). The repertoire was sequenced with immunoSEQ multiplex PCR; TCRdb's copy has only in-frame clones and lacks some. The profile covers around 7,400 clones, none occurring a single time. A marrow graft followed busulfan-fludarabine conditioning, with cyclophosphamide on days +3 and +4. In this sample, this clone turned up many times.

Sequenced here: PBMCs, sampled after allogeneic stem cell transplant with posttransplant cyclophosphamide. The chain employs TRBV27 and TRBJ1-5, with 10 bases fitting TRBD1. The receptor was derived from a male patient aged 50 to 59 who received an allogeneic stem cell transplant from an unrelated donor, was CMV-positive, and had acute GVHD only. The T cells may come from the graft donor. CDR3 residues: CASSPRDRGLHQPQHF. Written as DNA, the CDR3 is TGTGCCAGCAGTCCCCGGGACAGGGGTCTACATCAGCCCCAGCATTTT.